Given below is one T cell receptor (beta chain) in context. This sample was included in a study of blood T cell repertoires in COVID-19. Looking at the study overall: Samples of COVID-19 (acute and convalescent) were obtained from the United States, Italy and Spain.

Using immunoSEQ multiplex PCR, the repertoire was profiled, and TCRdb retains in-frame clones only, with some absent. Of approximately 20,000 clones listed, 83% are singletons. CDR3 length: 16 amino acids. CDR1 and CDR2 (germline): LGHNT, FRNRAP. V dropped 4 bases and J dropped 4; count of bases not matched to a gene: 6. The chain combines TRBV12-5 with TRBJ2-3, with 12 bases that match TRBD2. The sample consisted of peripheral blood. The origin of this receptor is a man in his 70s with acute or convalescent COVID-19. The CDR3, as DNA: TGTGCTAGTGGTTACGCCCTAGCGGGAGGGGCAGATACGCAGTATTTT. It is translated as CASGYALAGGADTQYF.